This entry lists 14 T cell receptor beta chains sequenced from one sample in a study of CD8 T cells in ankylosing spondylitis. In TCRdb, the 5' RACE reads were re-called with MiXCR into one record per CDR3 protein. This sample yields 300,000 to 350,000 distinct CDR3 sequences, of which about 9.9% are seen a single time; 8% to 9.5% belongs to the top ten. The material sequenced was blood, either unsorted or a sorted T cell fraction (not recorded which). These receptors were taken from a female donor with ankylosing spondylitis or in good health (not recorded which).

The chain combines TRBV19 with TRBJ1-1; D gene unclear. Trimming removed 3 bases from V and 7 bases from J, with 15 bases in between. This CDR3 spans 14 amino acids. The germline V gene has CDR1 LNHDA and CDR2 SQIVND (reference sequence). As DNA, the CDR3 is TGTGCCAGTAGTATTCGATCTTTACTGGGTGAAGCTTTCTTT. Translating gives CASSIRSLLGEAFF.

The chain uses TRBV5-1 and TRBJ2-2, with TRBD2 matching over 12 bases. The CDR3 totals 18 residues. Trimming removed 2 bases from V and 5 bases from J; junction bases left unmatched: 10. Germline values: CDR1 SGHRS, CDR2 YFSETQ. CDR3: CASSFPSGGALDTGELFF. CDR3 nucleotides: TGCGCCAGCAGCTTCCCTAGCGGGGGGGCATTAGATACCGGGGAGCTGTTTTTT.

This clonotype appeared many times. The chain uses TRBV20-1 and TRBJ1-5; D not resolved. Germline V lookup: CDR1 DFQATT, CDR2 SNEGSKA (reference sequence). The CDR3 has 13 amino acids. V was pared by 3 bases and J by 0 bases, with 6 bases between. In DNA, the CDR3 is TGCAGTGCTAGGCAGGATAGCAATCAGCCCCAGCATTTT. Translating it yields CSARQDSNQPQHF.

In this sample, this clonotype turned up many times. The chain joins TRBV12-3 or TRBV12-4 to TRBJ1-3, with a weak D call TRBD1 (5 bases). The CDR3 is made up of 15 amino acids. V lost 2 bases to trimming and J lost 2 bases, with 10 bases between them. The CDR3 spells CASSLSGLTGNTIYF. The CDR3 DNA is TGTGCCAGCAGTTTATCAGGGTTAACTGGAAACACCATATATTTT.

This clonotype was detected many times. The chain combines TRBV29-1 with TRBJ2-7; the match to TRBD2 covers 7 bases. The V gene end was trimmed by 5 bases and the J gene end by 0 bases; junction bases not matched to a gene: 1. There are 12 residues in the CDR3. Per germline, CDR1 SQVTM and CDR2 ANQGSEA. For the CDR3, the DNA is TGCAGCGTTCGCGGGGGCTCCTACGAGCAGTACTTC. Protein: CSVRGGSYEQYF.

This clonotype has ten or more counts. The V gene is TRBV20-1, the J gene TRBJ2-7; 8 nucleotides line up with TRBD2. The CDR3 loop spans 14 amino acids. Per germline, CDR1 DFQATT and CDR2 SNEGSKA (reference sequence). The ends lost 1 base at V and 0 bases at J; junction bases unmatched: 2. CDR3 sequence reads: CSARGSGSSYEQYF. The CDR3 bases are TGCAGTGCTAGAGGGAGCGGGAGCTCCTACGAGCAGTACTTC.

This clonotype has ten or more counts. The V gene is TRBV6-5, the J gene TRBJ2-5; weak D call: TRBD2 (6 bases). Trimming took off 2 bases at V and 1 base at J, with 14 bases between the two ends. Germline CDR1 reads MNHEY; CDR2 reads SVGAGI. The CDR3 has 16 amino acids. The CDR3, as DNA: TGTGCCAGCAGTTACAGAGGAAATAGCGGCCAAGAGACCCAGTACTTC. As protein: CASSYRGNSGQETQYF.

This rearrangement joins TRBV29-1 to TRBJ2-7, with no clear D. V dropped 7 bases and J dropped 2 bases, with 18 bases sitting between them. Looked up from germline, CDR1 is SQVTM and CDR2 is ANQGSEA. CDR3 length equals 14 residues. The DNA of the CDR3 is TGCAGCGCACTGACCGATGGTCCGGCCTACGAGCAGTACTTC. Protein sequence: CSALTDGPAYEQYF.

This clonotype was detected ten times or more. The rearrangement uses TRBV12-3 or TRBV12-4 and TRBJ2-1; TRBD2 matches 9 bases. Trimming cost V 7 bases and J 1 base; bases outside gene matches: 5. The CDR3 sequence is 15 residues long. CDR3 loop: CASTASGGSYNEQFF. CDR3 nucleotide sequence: TGTGCCAGCACCGCCAGCGGGGGGTCCTACAATGAGCAGTTCTTC.

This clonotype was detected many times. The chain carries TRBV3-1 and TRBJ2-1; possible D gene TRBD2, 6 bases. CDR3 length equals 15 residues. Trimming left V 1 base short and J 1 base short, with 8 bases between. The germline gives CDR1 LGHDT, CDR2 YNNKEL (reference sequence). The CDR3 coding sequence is TGTGCCAGCAGCCAAGGCAGCGGGTCCTACAATGAGCAGTTCTTC. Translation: CASSQGSGSYNEQFF.

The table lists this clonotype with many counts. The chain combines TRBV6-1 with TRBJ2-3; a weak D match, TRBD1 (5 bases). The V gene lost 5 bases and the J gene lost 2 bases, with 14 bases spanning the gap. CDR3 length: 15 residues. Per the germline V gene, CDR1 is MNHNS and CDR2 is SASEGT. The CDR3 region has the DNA TGTGCCAGCAGTCCACGACAGAGACTCACAGATACGCAGTATTTT. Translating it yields CASSPRQRLTDTQYF.

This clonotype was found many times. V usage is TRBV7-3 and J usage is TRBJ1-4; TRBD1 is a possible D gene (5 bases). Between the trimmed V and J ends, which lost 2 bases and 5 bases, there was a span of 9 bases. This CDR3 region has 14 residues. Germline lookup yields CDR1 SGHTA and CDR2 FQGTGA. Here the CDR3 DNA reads TGTGCCAGCAGCTTAGGCAGGGAGAATGAAAAACTGTTTTTT. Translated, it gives CASSLGRENEKLFF.

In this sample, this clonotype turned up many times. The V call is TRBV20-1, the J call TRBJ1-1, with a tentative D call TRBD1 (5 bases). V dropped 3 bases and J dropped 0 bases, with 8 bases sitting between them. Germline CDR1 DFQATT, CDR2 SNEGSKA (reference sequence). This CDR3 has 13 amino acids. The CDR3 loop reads CSARGRMNTEAFF. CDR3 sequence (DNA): TGCAGTGCTAGGGGACGCATGAACACTGAAGCTTTCTTT.

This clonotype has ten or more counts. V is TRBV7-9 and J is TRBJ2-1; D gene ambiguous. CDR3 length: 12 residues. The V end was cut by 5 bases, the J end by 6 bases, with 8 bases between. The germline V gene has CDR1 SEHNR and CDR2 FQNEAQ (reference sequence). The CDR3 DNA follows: TGTGCCAGCAGCGGGCCAGCCAATGAGCAGTTCTTC. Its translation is CASSGPANEQFF.